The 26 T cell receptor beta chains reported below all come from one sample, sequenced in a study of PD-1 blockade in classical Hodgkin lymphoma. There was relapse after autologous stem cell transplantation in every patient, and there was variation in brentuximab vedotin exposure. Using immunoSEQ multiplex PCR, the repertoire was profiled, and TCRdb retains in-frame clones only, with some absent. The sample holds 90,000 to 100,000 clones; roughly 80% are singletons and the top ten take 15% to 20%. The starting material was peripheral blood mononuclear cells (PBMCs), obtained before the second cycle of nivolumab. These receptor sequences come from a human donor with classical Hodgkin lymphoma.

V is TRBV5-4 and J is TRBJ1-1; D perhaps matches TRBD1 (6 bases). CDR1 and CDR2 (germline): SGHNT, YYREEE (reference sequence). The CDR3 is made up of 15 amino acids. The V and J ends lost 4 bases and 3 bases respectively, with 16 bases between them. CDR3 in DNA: TGTGCCAGCAGCATCGGCGGGGGCTTCGACACTGAAGCTTTCTTT. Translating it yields CASSIGGGFDTEAFF.

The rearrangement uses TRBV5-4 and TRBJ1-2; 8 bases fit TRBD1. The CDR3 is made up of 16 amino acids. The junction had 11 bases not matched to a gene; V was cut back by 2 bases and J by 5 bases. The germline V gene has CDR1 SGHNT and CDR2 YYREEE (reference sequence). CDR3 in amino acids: CASSFTPDRGGYGYTF. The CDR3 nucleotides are TGTGCCAGCAGCTTTACTCCCGACAGGGGAGGGTATGGCTACACCTTC.

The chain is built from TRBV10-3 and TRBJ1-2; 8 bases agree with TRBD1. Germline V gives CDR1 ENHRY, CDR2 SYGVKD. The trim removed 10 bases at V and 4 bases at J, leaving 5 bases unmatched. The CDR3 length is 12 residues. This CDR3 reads CATSGGGYGYTF. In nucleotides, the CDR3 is TGTGCCACCTCAGGGGGCGGCTATGGCTACACCTTC.

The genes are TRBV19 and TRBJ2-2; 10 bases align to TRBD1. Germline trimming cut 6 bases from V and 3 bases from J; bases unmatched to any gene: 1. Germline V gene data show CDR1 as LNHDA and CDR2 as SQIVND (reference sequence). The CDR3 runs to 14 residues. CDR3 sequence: CASRDRGDTGELFF. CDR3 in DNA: TGTGCCAGTAGGGACAGGGGGGACACCGGGGAGCTGTTTTTT.

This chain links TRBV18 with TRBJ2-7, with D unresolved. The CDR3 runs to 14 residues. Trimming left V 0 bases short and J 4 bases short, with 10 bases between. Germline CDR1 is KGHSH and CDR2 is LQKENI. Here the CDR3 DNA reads TGTGCCAGCTCACCACCTGCTTCCCAATACGAGCAGTACTTC. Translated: CASSPPASQYEQYF.

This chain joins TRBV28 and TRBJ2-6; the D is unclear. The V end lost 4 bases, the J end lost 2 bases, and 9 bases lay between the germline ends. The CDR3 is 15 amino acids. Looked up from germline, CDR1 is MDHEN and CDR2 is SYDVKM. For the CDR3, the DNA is TGTGCCAGCAGTTCCAAGTGGACTGGGGCCAACGTCCTGACTTTC. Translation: CASSSKWTGANVLTF. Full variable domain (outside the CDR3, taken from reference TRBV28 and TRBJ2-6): DVKVTQSSRYLVKRTGEKVFLECVQDMDHENMFWYRQDPGLGLRLIYFSYDVKMKEKGDIPEGYSVSREKKERFSLILESASTNQTSMYLCASSSKWTGANVLTFGAGSRLTVL.

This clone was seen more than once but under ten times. The CDR3 region is CASVRGGVETQYF. CDR3 DNA sequence: TGTGCCAGCGTCCGGGGCGGCGTGGAGACCCAGTACTTC. The chain has TRBV6-1 and TRBJ2-5; possibly TRBD1 or TRBD2 for D (5 bases each). V lost 8 bases and J 5 bases, leaving 15 bases between the germline ends. Germline CDR1 reads MNHNS; CDR2 reads SASEGT. The CDR3 consists of 13 residues.

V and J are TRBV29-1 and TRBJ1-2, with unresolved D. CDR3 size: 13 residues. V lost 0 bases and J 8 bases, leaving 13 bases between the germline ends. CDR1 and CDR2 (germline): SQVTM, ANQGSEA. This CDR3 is CSVEDREDFGYTF. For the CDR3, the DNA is TGCAGCGTTGAAGATCGTGAGGATTTCGGCTACACCTTC.

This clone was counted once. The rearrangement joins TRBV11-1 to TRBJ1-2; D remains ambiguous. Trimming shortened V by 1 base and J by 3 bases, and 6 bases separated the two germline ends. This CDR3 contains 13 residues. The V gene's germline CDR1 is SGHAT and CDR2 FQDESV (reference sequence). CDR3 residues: CASSLVPDYGYTF. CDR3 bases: TGTGCCAGCAGCTTAGTTCCGGACTATGGCTACACCTTC.

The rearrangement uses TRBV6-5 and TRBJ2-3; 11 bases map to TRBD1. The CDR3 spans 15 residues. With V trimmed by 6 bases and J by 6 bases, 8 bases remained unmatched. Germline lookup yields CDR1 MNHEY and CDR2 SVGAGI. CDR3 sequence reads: CASSRGQGAADTQYF. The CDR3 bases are TGTGCCAGCAGCCGCGGACAGGGGGCGGCCGATACGCAGTATTTT.

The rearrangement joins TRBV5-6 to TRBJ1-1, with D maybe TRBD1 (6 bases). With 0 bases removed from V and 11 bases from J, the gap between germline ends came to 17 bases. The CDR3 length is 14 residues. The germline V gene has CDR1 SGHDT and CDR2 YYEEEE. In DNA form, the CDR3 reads TGTGCCAGCAGCTTGGCGAACAGGGTGAATAGGGCTTTCTTT. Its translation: CASSLANRVNRAFF.

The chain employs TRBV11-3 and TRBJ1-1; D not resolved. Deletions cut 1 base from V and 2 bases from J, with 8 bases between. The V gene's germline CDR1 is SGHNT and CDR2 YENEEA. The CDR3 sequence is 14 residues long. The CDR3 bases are TGTGCCAGCAGCTTAGGGCCAACCAACACTGAAGCTTTCTTT. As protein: CASSLGPTNTEAFF.

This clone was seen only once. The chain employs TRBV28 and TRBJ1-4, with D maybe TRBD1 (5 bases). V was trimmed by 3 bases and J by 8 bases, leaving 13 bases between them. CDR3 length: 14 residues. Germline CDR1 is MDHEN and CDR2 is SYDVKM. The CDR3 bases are TGTGCCAGCAGTTTTTCAGGGCAGAGGGAAAAACTGTTTTTT. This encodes CASSFSGQREKLFF.

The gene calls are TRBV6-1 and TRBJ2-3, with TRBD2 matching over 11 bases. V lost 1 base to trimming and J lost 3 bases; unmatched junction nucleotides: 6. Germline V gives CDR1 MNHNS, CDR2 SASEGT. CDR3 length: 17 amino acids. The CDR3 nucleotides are TGTGCCAGCAGTGAAGTGAGACTAGCGGGGATGACAGATACGCAGTATTTT. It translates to CASSEVRLAGMTDTQYF.

The CDR3 DNA sequence: TGTGCCAGCAGTCAATATGACGGGAGCAGACAAGAGACCCAGTACTTC. Amino acids: CASSQYDGSRQETQYF. J is TRBJ2-5 and V is TRBV27, with D possibly matching TRBD2 (6 bases). The length of the CDR3 is 16 residues. The germline V and J ends were trimmed by 5 bases and 2 bases, with 18 bases remaining between them. Germline V gene lookup returns CDR1 MNHEY and CDR2 SMNVEV (reference sequence).

In nucleotides, the CDR3 is TGTGCCAGCAGTTTACGCGGGGGCCGAACCGGGGAGCTGTTTTTT. This sequence encodes CASSLRGGRTGELFF. This chain links TRBV28 with TRBJ2-2; a possible D gene is TRBD2 (7 bases). V lost 2 bases to trimming and J lost 5 bases, with 12 bases between them. Germline V gives CDR1 MDHEN, CDR2 SYDVKM. The CDR3 runs to 15 residues. Variable domain in full (rest from reference TRBV28 and TRBJ2-2): DVKVTQSSRYLVKRTGEKVFLECVQDMDHENMFWYRQDPGLGLRLIYFSYDVKMKEKGDIPEGYSVSREKKERFSLILESASTNQTSMYLCASSLRGGRTGELFFGEGSRLTVL.

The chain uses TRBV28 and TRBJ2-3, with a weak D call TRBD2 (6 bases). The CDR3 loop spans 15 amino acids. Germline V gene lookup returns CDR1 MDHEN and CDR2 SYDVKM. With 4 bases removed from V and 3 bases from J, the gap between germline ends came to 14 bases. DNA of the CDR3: TGTGCCAGCAGTTCGACCCGACGGGGGACAGATACGCAGTATTTT. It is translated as CASSSTRRGTDTQYF.

This CDR3 reads CASSLPNTGELFF. CDR3 DNA sequence: TGTGCCAGCAGCTTGCCAAACACCGGGGAGCTGTTTTTT. The chain is built from TRBV5-4 and TRBJ2-2; unclear D gene. V lost 1 base and J lost 2, with 3 bases in between. The V gene's germline CDR1 is SGHNT and CDR2 YYREEE (reference sequence). The CDR3 is 13 amino acids.

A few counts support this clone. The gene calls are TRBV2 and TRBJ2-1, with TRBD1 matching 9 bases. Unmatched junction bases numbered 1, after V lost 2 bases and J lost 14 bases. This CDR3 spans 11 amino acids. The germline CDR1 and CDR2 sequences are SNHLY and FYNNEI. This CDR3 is CASSEWTGEFF. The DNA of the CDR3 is TGTGCCAGCAGTGAATGGACAGGGGAGTTCTTC.

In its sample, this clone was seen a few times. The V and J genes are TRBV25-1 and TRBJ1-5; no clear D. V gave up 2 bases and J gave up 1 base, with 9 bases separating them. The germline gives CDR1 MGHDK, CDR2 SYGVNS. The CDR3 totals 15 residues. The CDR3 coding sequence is TGTGCCAGCAGTGAACCCGGCCGGAGCAATCAGCCCCAGCATTTT. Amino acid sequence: CASSEPGRSNQPQHF.

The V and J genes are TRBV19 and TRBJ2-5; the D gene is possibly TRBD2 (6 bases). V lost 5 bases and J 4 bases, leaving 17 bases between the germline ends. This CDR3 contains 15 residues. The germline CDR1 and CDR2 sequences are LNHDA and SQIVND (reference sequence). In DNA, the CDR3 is TGTGCCAGTAGTTGGGGGGAAGGGGCCGGAGAGACCCAGTACTTC. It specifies CASSWGEGAGETQYF.

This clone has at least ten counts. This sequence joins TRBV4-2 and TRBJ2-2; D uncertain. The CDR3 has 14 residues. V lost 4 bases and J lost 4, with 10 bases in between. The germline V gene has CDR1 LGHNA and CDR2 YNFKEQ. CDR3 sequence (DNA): TGTGCCAGCAGCCTTCAGATTGGCACCGGGGAGCTGTTTTTT. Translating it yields CASSLQIGTGELFF.

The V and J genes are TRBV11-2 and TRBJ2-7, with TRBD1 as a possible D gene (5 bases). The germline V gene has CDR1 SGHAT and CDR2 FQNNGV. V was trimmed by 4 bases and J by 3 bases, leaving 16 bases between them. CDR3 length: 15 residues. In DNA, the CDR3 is TGTGCCAGCAGCTCAGTCCAGGGAAAAGACTACGAGCAGTACTTC. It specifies CASSSVQGKDYEQYF.

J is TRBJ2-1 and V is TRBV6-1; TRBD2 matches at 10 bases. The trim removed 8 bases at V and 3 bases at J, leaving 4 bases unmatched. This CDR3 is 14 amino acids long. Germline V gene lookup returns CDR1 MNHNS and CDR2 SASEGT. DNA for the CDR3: TGTGCCAGCCGTGCTAGCGGGAGCTACAATGAGCAGTTCTTC. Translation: CASRASGSYNEQFF.

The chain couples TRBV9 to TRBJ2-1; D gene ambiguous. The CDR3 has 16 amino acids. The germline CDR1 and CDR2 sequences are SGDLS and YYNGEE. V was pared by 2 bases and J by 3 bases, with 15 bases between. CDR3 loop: CASSVTRIEFYNEQFF. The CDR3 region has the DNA TGTGCCAGCAGCGTTACTCGGATCGAGTTCTACAATGAGCAGTTCTTC. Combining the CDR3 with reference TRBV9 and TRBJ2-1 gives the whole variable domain DSGVTQTPKHLITATGQRVTLRCSPRSGDLSVYWYQQSLDQGLQFLIQYYNGEERAKGNILERFSAQQFPDLHSELNLSSLELGDSALYFCASSVTRIEFYNEQFFGPGTRLTVL.

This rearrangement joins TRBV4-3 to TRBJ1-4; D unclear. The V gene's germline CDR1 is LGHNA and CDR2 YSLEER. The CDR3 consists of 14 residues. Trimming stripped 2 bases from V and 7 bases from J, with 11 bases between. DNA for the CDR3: TGCGCCAGCAGCCAATTGCTGGCATCTGAAAAACTGTTTTTT. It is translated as CASSQLLASEKLFF.